The T cell receptor (beta chain) described here comes from a study of cytomegalovirus exposure and HLA in healthy donors. Primers for the PCR totalled 60 Vbeta and 13 Jbeta. Original analysis: Some 11 million shared chains were among the approximately 76 million unique TCR beta chains that a later analysis counted. Using immunoSEQ multiplex PCR, the repertoire was profiled, and TCRdb retains in-frame clones only, with some absent. From that table come the V and J calls and clone size; the DNA was used to work out D and trimming. The sample shows some 95,000 clones, less than 70% of them seen only once. As regards this clone: Its antigen is as yet unknown.

V dropped 1 base and J dropped 0 bases, with 6 bases sitting between them. Germline loops: CDR1 SGHVS, CDR2 FQNEAQ. This CDR3 contains 14 residues. General study points: By HLA locus, TCR association rates varied in a later analysis, with DRB1 showing the most and HLA-C the fewest. Reported results showed that the classifier diagnosed cytomegalovirus status with high specificity and sensitivity.

V is TRBV7-8 and J is TRBJ1-2; maybe TRBD1 (5 bases). This clonotype was sampled from a female donor in good health and CMV-seronegative. Sample: PBMCs. In nucleotides, the CDR3 is TGTGCCAGCAGCTTAGAGGGGACTAACTATGGCTACACCTTC. Translation: CASSLEGTNYGYTF.